Shown below are 22 T cell receptor beta chains from a single sample sequenced in a study of blood T cell repertoires in COVID-19. Generated by immunoSEQ multiplex PCR, the TCRdb table keeps only in-frame clones and is missing some. The sample contains 200,000 to 300,000 clones, around nine tenths of which appear only once. The specimen sequenced was peripheral blood. These receptors came from a man aged 25-40 years with active or convalescent COVID-19.

The rearrangement links TRBV6-6 to TRBJ1-1; tentatively, D is TRBD1 (6 bases). The CDR3 has 13 residues. Trimming cost V 6 bases and J 5 bases, with 13 bases left between them. Germline lookup yields CDR1 MNHNY and CDR2 SVGAGI (reference sequence). Here the CDR3 reads CASRDTGLTEAFF. CDR3 nucleotides: TGTGCCAGCAGGGACACAGGGTTGACTGAAGCTTTCTTT.

The chain employs TRBV3-1 (or the pseudogene TRBV3-2) and TRBJ2-7, with TRBD1 as a possible D gene (6 bases). V lost 5 bases and J 4 bases, leaving 18 bases between the germline ends. The CDR3 runs 15 residues. Germline CDR1 reads LGHDT; CDR2 reads YNNKEL (reference sequence). The CDR3: CASSRDRQVGYEQYF. The CDR3 bases are TGTGCCAGCAGCAGAGACCGACAGGTGGGGTACGAGCAGTACTTC.

This chain joins TRBV19 and TRBJ2-2, with 10 bases that match TRBD2. Trimming cost V 2 bases and J 7 bases; bases outside gene matches: 7. This CDR3 contains 16 residues. CDR1 is LNHDA, CDR2 SQIVND, per germline (reference sequence). CDR3 in amino acids: CASSISSGGGGGELFF. The CDR3 DNA reads TGTGCCAGTAGTATATCTAGCGGGGGAGGTGGCGGGGAGCTGTTTTTT.

The gene calls are TRBV5-6 and TRBJ2-1; D is unresolved. Trimming left V 0 bases short and J 2 bases short, with 9 bases between. The CDR3 runs to 15 residues. The germline gives CDR1 SGHDT, CDR2 YYEEEE. This CDR3 reads CASSLGVSPYNEQFF. In DNA, the CDR3 is TGTGCCAGCAGCTTGGGGGTTAGCCCCTACAATGAGCAGTTCTTC.

The CDR3 protein is CASSSNTGNEKLFF. The CDR3 DNA follows: TGCGCCAGCAGCTCTAACACAGGAAATGAAAAACTGTTTTTT. V and J are TRBV5-1 and TRBJ1-4; D is perhaps TRBD1 (5 bases). V shed 3 bases and J shed 5 bases, with 11 bases lying between them. This CDR3 contains 14 residues. Germline-derived CDR1 and CDR2 are SGHRS and YFSETQ.

The V gene is TRBV5-6, the J gene TRBJ1-2, with D possibly being TRBD1 (5 bases). Germline V gene sequence: CDR1 SGHDT, CDR2 YYEEEE. This CDR3 is 13 amino acids long. V gave up 4 bases and J gave up 8 bases, with 15 bases separating them. As DNA, the CDR3 is TGTGCCAGCAGCAGTAACAGGCTGAGCGGCTACACCTTC. As protein: CASSSNRLSGYTF.

The rearrangement links TRBV25-1 to TRBJ1-6; weak D call: TRBD1 (5 bases). Trimming took off 0 bases at V and 11 bases at J, with 14 bases between the two ends. Germline V CDR1 and CDR2: MGHDK, SYGVNS. CDR3 length equals 15 residues. The CDR3 nucleotides are TGTGCCAGCAGTGAATATGATTCAGGGAGGGCACCCCTCCACTTT. Translating it yields CASSEYDSGRAPLHF. The full variable domain, completed using reference TRBV25-1 and TRBJ1-6, is EADIYQTPRYLVIGTGKKITLECSQTMGHDKMYWYQQDPGMELHLIHYSYGVNSTEKGDLSSESTVSRIRTEHFPLTLESARPSHTSQYLCASSEYDSGRAPLHFGNGTRLTVT.

This chain joins TRBV28 and TRBJ1-2; D not resolved. Germline CDR1 is MDHEN and CDR2 is SYDVKM. V was trimmed by 6 bases and J by 6 bases, leaving 23 bases between them. The CDR3 spans 16 residues. The DNA for the CDR3 is TGTGCCAGCAGCCCTCCCCTCCCCGATGGAGGGAATGGCTACACCTTC. This gives the protein CASSPPLPDGGNGYTF.

This chain links TRBV18 with TRBJ1-6; D is ambiguous. Germline V gene lookup returns CDR1 KGHSH and CDR2 LQKENI. V shed 2 bases and J shed 7 bases, with 9 bases lying between them. CDR3 size: 14 residues. The CDR3, as DNA: TGTGCCAGCTCACCAGGGCCGAAAAATTCACCCCTCCACTTT. As protein: CASSPGPKNSPLHF.

The chain is built from TRBV3-1 (or the pseudogene TRBV3-2) and TRBJ2-4, with D possibly matching TRBD2 (6 bases). Per germline, CDR1 LGHDT and CDR2 YNNKEL (reference sequence). The ends were cut back, 1 base at V and 9 bases at J, with 16 bases in the middle. The CDR3 is made up of 15 amino acids. CDR3 residues: CASSQARDPPPIQYF. For the CDR3, the DNA is TGTGCCAGCAGCCAAGCGCGGGACCCACCGCCCATTCAGTACTTC.

The rearrangement links TRBV19 to TRBJ1-5; D is ambiguous. Germline lookup yields CDR1 LNHDA and CDR2 SQIVND (reference sequence). V shed 0 bases and J shed 2 bases, with 11 bases lying between them. The CDR3 has 16 residues. The CDR3: CASSIDLGLRNQPQHF. The CDR3 region has the DNA TGTGCCAGTAGTATAGATCTCGGTCTCCGCAATCAGCCCCAGCATTTT.

The rearrangement uses TRBV18 and TRBJ1-2; 7 bases fit TRBD1. J gave up 2 bases and V 0 bases, and 0 bases lay outside the gene matches. This CDR3 comprises 14 residues. CDR1 is KGHSH and CDR2 is LQKENI in the germline V gene. The CDR3 DNA follows: TGTGCCAGCTCACCACCGGACAGGAACTATGGCTACACCTTC. Translated, it gives CASSPPDRNYGYTF. The full variable domain, its missing parts supplied by reference TRBV18 and TRBJ1-2, is NAGVMQNPRHLVRRRGQEARLRCSPMKGHSHVYWYRQLPEEGLKFMVYLQKENIIDESGMPKERFSAEFPKEGPSILRIQQVVRGDSAAYFCASSPPDRNYGYTFGSGTRLTVV.

This chain connects TRBV30 to TRBJ1-5, with 8 bases matching TRBD1. With 3 bases clipped from V and 3 bases from J, the junction kept 7 bases outside the gene matches. The CDR3 sequence is 15 residues long. In germline, CDR1 is GTSNPN, CDR2 SVGIG (reference sequence). The CDR3 loop reads CAWSRGPANNQPQHF. CDR3 sequence (DNA): TGTGCCTGGAGCAGGGGGCCAGCAAACAATCAGCCCCAGCATTTT.

V and J are TRBV7-9 and TRBJ1-5; no clear D gene. V gave up 2 bases and J gave up 2 bases, with 10 bases separating them. Germline V gives CDR1 SEHNR, CDR2 FQNEAQ (reference sequence). There are 15 residues in the CDR3. The CDR3 bases are TGTGCCAGCAGCTTATCCGACTTGGGCAATCAGCCCCAGCATTTT. Translation: CASSLSDLGNQPQHF. Full variable domain (rest looked up from reference TRBV7-9 and TRBJ1-5): DTGVSQNPRHKITKRGQNVTFRCDPISEHNRLYWYRQTLGQGPEFLTYFQNEAQLEKSRLLSDRFSAERPKGSFSTLEIQRTEQGDSAMYLCASSLSDLGNQPQHFGDGTRLSIL.

The rearrangement links TRBV25-1 to TRBJ1-6; 7 nucleotides line up with TRBD1. The CDR3 extends over 16 amino acids. V gave up 6 bases and J gave up 9 bases; unmatched junction bases: 14. Germline CDR1 reads MGHDK; CDR2 reads SYGVNS. The CDR3, as DNA: TGTGCCAGCAGCCGGGACAGCCTAAACTCAGGTTCACCCCTCCACTTT. Residues: CASSRDSLNSGSPLHF.

In regard to this clone: Other nucleotide sequences from this sample produce the same CDR3. The chain has TRBV19 and TRBJ1-5; D call uncertain. With 0 bases removed from V and 1 base from J, the gap between germline ends came to 7 bases. Germline assignment: CDR1 LNHDA and CDR2 SQIVND (reference sequence). CDR3 size: 15 residues. The CDR3 nucleotides are TGTGCCAGTAGTATAGATCGAGGAAGCAATCAGCCCCAGCATTTT. It translates to CASSIDRGSNQPQHF.

A few counts support this clone. V usage is TRBV4-1 and J usage is TRBJ1-2; 9 bases match TRBD1. With 0 bases clipped from V and 4 bases from J, the junction kept 3 bases outside the gene matches. The CDR3 length is 15 residues. Germline values: CDR1 MGHRA, CDR2 YSYEKL. Here the CDR3 DNA reads TGCGCCAGCAGCCAAGATGGACAGGGGAGCTATGGCTACACCTTC. Its translation: CASSQDGQGSYGYTF.

This clone showed up just a few times. The J gene is TRBJ1-1, the V gene TRBV19, with 8 bases lining up with TRBD1. This CDR3 has 12 amino acids. The J segment lost 11 bases and the V segment lost 5 bases, leaving 7 bases of the junction unmatched. The V gene's germline CDR1 is LNHDA and CDR2 SQIVND (reference sequence). The CDR3: CASSWGQVVAFF. The CDR3 DNA reads TGTGCCAGTAGTTGGGGACAGGTAGTGGCTTTCTTT.

The DNA for the CDR3 is TGTGCCAGCAGCCGAGACAGGGCCTATAATTCACCCCTCCACTTT. Residues: CASSRDRAYNSPLHF. The rearrangement joins TRBV13 to TRBJ1-6, with TRBD1 identical over 7 bases. The CDR3 is 15 amino acids. J was trimmed by 2 bases and V by 5 bases; bases with no gene match: 3. The germline gives CDR1 PRHDT, CDR2 FYEKMQ (reference sequence).

V is TRBV7-2 and J is TRBJ2-5; D is possibly TRBD2 (7 bases). CDR3 length equals 17 residues. Trimming pared 8 bases from V and 2 bases from J, leaving 24 bases between. Germline-derived CDR1 and CDR2 are SGHTA and FQGNSA. Here the CDR3 reads CASGGTRWGGRQETQYF. The CDR3 DNA sequence: TGTGCCAGCGGGGGGACCCGATGGGGGGGCCGGCAAGAGACCCAGTACTTC.

This clone has a handful of counts. The chain joins TRBV9 to TRBJ2-7; possibly TRBD2 for D (6 bases). Germline V CDR1 and CDR2: SGDLS, YYNGEE. V lost 0 bases and J 1 base, leaving 8 bases between the germline ends. This CDR3 is 14 amino acids long. This chain's CDR3 is CASSVAGTSYEQYF. The CDR3 DNA follows: TGTGCCAGCAGCGTAGCCGGGACTTCCTACGAGCAGTACTTC.

This chain joins TRBV19 and TRBJ2-5; 9 bases map to TRBD2. In germline, CDR1 is LNHDA, CDR2 SQIVND (reference sequence). The junction had 3 bases not matched to a gene; V was cut back by 9 bases and J by 7 bases. CDR3 size: 11 residues. DNA for the CDR3: TGTGCCAGCCGCGGGGGGGCGACCCAGTACTTC. It specifies CASRGGATQYF.